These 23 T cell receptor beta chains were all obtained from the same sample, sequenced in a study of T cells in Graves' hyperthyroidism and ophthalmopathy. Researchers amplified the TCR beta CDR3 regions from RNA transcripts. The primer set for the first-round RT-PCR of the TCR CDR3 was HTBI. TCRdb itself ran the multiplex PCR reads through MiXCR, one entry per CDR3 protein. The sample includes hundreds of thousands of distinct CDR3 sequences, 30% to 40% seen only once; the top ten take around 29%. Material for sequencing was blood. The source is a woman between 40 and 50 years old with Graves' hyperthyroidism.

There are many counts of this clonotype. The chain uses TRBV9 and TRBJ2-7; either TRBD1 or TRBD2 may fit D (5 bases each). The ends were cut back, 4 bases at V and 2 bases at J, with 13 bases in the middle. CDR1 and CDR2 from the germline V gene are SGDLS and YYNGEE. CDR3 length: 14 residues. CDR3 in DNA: TGTGCCAGCAGCCTCGGGTGGGGACCCTACGAGCAGTACTTC. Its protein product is CASSLGWGPYEQYF.

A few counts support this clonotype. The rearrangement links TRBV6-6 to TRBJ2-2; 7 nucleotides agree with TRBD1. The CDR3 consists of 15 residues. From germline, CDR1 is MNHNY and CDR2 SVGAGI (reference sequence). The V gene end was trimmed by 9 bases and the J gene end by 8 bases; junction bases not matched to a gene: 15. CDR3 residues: CASEPRTGTAGELFF. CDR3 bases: TGTGCCAGTGAACCGAGGACAGGCACGGCGGGGGAGCTGTTTTTT.

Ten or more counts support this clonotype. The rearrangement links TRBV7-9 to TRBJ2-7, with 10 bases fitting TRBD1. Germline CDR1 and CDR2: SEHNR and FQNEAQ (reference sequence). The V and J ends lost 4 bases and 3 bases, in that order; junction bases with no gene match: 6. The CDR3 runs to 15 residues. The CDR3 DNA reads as TGTGCCAGCAGCTCCGGGGACAGGGGACTCTACGAGCAGTACTTC. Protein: CASSSGDRGLYEQYF.

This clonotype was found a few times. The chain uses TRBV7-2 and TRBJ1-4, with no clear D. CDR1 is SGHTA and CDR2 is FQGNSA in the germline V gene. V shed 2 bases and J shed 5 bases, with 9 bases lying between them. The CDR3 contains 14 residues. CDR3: CASSLTRENEKLFF. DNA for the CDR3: TGTGCCAGCAGCTTAACCCGAGAAAATGAAAAACTGTTTTTT.

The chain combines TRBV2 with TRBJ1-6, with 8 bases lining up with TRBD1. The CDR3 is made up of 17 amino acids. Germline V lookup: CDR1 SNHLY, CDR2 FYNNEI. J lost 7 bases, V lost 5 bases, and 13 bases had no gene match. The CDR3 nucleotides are TGTGCCAGCAGTTTGACCGACAGGGGAGGAGGAAATTCACCCCTCCACTTT. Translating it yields CASSLTDRGGGNSPLHF.

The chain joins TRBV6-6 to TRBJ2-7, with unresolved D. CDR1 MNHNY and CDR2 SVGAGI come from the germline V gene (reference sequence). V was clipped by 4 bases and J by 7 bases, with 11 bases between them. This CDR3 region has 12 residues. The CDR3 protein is CASSSGSREQYF. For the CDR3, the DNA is TGTGCCAGCAGTTCCGGGTCCCGGGAGCAGTACTTC.

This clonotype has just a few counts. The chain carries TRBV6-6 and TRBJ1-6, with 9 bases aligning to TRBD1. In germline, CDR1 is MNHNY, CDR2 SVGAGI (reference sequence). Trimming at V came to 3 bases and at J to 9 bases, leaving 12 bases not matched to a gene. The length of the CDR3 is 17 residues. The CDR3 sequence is CASSYLTGGVLISPLHF. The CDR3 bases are TGTGCCAGCAGTTATCTGACAGGGGGGGTGTTAATTTCACCCCTCCACTTT.

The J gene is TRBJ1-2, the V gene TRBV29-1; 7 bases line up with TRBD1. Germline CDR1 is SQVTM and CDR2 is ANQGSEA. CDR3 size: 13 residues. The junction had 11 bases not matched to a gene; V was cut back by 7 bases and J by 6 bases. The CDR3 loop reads CSAQPGQKNGYTF. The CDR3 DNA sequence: TGCAGCGCGCAACCGGGACAGAAAAATGGCTACACCTTC.

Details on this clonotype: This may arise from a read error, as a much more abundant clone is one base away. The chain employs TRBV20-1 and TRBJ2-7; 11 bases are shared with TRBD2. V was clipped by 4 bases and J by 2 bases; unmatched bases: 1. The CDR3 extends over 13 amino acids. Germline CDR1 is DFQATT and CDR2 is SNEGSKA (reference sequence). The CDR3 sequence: CSAKTSGTYEQYF. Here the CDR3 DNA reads TGCAGTGCTAAGACTAGCGGGACCTACGAGCAGTACTTC.

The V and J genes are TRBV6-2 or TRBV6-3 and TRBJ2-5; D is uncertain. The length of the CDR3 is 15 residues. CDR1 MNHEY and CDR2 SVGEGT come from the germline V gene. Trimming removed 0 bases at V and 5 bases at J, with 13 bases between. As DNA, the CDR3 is TGTGCCAGCAGTTACTCAAAGGGAATGGGGGAGACCCAGTACTTC. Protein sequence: CASSYSKGMGETQYF.

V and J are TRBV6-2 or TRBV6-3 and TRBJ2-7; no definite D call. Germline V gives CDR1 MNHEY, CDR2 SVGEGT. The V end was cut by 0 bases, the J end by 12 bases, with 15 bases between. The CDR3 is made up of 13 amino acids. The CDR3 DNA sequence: TGTGCCAGCAGTTACTCGATAAGCCCAAAGCCGTACTTC. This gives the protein CASSYSISPKPYF.

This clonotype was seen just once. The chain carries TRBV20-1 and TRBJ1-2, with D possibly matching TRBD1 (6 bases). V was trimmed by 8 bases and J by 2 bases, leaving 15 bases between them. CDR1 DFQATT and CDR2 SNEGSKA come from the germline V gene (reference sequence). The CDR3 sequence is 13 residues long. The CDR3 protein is CSTPGQTNYGYTF. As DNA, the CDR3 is TGCAGTACCCCAGGACAGACCAACTATGGCTACACCTTC.

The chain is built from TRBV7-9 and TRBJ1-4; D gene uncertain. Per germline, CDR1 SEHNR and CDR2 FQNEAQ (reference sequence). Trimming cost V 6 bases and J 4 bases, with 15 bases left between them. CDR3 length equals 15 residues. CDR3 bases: TGTGCCAGCAGTGGCTCCGGACCCGTTAATGAAAAACTGTTTTTT. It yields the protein CASSGSGPVNEKLFF.

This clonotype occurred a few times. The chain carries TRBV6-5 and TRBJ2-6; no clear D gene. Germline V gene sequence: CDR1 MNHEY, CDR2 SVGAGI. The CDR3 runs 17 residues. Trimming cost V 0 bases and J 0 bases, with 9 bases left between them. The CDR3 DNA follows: TGTGCCAGCAGTTACTCGATTTTTAGCTCTGGGGCCAACGTCCTGACTTTC. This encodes CASSYSIFSSGANVLTF.

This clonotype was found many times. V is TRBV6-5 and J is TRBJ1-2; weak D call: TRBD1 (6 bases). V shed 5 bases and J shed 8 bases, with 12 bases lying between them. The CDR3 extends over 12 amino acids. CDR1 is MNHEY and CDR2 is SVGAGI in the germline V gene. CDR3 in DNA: TGTGCCAGCAGTACAGGGCTTCAGGGCTACACCTTC. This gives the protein CASSTGLQGYTF.

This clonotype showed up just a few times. The CDR3 nucleotides read TGTGCCAGCAGCGCATTGACGGCCTATGGCTACACCTTC. Translation gives CASSALTAYGYTF. This sequence joins TRBV5-6 and TRBJ1-2, with no clear D. V was pared by 4 bases and J by 4 bases, with 11 bases between. Germline V gene data show CDR1 as SGHDT and CDR2 as YYEEEE. The CDR3 consists of 13 residues.

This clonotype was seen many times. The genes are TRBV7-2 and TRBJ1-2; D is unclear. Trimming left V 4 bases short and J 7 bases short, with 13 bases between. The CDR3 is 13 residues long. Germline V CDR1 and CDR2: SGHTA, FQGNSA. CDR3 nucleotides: TGTGCCAGCAGCTCGTACTATGAAGCTGGCTACACCTTC. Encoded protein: CASSSYYEAGYTF.

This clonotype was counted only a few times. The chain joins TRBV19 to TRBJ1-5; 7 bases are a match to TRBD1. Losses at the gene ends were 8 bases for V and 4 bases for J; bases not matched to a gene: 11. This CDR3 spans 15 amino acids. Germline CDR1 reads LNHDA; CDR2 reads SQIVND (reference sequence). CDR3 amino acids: CASWGQQLRNQPQHF. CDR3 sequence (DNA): TGTGCCAGTTGGGGACAGCAGTTAAGAAATCAGCCCCAGCATTTT.

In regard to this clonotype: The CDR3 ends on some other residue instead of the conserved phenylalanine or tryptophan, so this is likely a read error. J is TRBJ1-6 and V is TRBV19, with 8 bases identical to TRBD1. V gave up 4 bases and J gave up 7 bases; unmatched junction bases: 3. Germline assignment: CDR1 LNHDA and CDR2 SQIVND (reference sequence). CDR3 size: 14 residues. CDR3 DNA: TGTGCCAGTAGTACACGGACAGGGAATTCACCCCTCCACCTT. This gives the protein CASSTRTGNSPLHL.

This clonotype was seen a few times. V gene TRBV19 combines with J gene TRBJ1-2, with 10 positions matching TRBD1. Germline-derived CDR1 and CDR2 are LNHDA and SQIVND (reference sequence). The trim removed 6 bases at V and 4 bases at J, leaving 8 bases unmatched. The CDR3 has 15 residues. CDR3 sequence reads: CASRRPGQGIYGYTF. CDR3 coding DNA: TGTGCCAGTAGGAGACCGGGACAGGGGATCTATGGCTACACCTTC. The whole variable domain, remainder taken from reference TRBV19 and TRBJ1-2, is DGGITQSPKYLFRKEGQNVTLSCEQNLNHDAMYWYRQDPGQGLRLIYYSQIVNDFQKGDIAEGYSVSREKKESFPLTVTSAQKNPTAFYLCASRRPGQGIYGYTFGSGTRLTVV.

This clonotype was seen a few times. In DNA, the CDR3 is TGCAGTGCTAGAGGCTTCTGGGCTCGGACCCAGTACTTC. As protein: CSARGFWARTQYF. The genes are TRBV20-1 and TRBJ2-5, with D unresolved. Germline V lookup: CDR1 DFQATT, CDR2 SNEGSKA (reference sequence). V gave up 1 base and J gave up 7 bases, with 13 bases separating them. The CDR3 is 13 amino acids.

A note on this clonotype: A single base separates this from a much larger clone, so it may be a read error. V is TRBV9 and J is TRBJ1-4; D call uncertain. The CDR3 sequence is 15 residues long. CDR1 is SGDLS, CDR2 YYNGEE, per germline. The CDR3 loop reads CASGVWAGLNEKLFF. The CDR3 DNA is TGTGCCAGCGGCGTATGGGCAGGACTTAATGAAAAACTGTTTTTT.

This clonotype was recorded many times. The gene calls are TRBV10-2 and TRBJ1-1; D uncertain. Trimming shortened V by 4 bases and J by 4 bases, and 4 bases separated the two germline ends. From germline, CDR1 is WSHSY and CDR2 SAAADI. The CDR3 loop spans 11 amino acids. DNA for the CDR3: TGCGCCAGCAGTGGGACCACTGAAGCTTTCTTT. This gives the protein CASSGTTEAFF.